The clone carrying this TCR beta chain was counted only a few times. The entry originates in a study of technical replicates of blood from several donors. Clones were sequenced by immunoSEQ multiplex PCR, and TCRdb holds only the in-frame ones, with some missing. The sample lists 55,000 to 80,000 clones, 93% occurring once. This CDR3 has 12 amino acids. Germline V gene sequence: CDR1 MNHEY, CDR2 SMNVEV (reference sequence). Trimming cost V 2 bases and J 9 bases, with 5 bases left between them. The chain has TRBV27 and TRBJ1-6; D is undetermined. The sequencing input was T cells isolated from PBMCs. The sequence was collected from a human donor in good health. The CDR3 nucleotides are TGTGCCAGCAGTTTAGGAGGTTCACCCCTCCACTTT. This codes for CASSLGGSPLHF.